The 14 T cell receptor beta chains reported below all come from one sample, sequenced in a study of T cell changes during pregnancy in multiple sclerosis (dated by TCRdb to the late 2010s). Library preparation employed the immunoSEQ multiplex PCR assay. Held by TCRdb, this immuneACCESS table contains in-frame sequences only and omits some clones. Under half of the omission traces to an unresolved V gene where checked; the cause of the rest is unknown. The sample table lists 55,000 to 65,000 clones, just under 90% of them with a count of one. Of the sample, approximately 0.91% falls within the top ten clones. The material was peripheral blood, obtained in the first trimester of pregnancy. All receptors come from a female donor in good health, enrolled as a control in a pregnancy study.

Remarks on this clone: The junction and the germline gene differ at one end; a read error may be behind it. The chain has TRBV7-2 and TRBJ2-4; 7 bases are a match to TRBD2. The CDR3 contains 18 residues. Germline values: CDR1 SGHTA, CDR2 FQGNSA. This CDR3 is CASRLGAGASGPWDIQYF. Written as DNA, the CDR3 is TGTGCCAGCAGGTTAGGGGCTGGGGCTAGCGGCCCTTGGGACATTCAGTACTTC.

Here the CDR3 DNA reads TGTGCCAGCAGCTTGACAGGGGTGACCACTGAAGCTTTCTTT. Translation: CASSLTGVTTEAFF. J is TRBJ1-1 and V is TRBV7-2, with 8 positions matching TRBD1. This CDR3 contains 14 residues. The V gene end was trimmed by 3 bases and the J gene end by 4 bases; junction bases not matched to a gene: 4. Germline CDR1 is SGHTA and CDR2 is FQGNSA.

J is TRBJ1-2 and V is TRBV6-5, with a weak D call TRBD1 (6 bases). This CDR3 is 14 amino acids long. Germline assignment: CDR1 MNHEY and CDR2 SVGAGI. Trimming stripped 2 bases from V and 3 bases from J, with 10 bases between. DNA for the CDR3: TGTGCCAGCAGTTACCTAGACAGGTACTATGGCTACACCTTC. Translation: CASSYLDRYYGYTF.

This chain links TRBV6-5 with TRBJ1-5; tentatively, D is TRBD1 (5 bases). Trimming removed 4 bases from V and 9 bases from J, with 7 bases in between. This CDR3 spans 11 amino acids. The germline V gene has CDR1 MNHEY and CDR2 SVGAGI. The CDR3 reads CASSSGGPQHF. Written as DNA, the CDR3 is TGTGCCAGCAGTTCCGGGGGGCCCCAGCATTTT.

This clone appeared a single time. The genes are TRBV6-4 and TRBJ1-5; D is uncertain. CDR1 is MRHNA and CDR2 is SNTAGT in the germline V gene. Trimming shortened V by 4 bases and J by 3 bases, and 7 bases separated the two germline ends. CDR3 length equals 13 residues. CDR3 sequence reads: CASSGEINQPQHF. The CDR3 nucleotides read TGTGCCAGCAGTGGGGAGATCAATCAGCCCCAGCATTTT.

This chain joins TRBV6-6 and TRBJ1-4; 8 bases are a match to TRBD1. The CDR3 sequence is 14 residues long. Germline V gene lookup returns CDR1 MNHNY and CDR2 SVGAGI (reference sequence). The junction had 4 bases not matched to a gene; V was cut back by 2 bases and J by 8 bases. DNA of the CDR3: TGTGCCAGCAGTTACGCAGGGGGCGAGGAAAAACTGTTTTTT. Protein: CASSYAGGEEKLFF.

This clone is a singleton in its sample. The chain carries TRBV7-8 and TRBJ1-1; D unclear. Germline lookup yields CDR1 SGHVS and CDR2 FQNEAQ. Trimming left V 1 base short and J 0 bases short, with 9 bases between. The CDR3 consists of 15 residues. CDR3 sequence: CASSLDHKMNTEAFF. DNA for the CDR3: TGTGCCAGCAGCTTAGACCACAAAATGAACACTGAAGCTTTCTTT.

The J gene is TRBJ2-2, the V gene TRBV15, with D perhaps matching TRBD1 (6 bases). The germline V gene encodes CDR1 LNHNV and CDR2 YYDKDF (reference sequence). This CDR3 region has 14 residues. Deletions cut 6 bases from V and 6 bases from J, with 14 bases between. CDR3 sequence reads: CATRRQGRAGELFF. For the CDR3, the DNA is TGTGCCACCAGAAGGCAGGGGAGAGCCGGGGAGCTGTTTTTT.

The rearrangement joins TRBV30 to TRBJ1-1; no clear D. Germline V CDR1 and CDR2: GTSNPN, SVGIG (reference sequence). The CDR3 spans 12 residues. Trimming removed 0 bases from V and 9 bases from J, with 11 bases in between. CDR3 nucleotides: TGTGCCTGGAGTGTGCAGGCGATGCAAGCTTTCTTT. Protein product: CAWSVQAMQAFF.

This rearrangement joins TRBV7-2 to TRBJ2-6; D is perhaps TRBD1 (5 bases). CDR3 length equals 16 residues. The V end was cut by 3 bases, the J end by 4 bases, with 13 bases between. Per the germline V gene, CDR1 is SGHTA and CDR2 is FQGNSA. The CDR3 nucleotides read TGTGCCAGCAGCTTGACAGCCCCTCTAGGGGCCAACGTCCTGACTTTC. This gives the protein CASSLTAPLGANVLTF.

The CDR3 nucleotides read TGTGCCAGCAGCATATCAGTGGGGAGAGGGACAGATACGCAGTATTTT. Protein: CASSISVGRGTDTQYF. The chain couples TRBV9 to TRBJ2-3; D is perhaps TRBD2 (5 bases). The germline V gene has CDR1 SGDLS and CDR2 YYNGEE. The CDR3 has 16 amino acids. V lost 4 bases, J lost 3 bases, and 18 bases lay in between. Based on the CDR3 plus reference TRBV9 and TRBJ2-3, the full variable domain is DSGVTQTPKHLITATGQRVTLRCSPRSGDLSVYWYQQSLDQGLQFLIQYYNGEERAKGNILERFSAQQFPDLHSELNLSSLELGDSALYFCASSISVGRGTDTQYFGPGTRLTVL.

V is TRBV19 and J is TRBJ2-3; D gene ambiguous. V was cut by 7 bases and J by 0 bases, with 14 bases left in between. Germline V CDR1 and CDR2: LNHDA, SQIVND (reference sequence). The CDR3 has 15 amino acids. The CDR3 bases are TGTGCCAGTACCAGAGAGGCGGCTAGCACAGATACGCAGTATTTT. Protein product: CASTREAASTDTQYF. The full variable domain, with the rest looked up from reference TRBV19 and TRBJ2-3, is DGGITQSPKYLFRKEGQNVTLSCEQNLNHDAMYWYRQDPGQGLRLIYYSQIVNDFQKGDIAEGYSVSREKKESFPLTVTSAQKNPTAFYLCASTREAASTDTQYFGPGTRLTVL.

CDR3 sequence: CASRLSTGEYEQYF. The CDR3, as DNA: TGTGCCAGCAGACTATCGACAGGGGAGTACGAGCAGTACTTC. This rearrangement joins TRBV6-1 to TRBJ2-7, with 8 bases lining up with TRBD1. After removal of 6 bases from V and 4 bases from J, the junction contained 8 bases not matched to a gene. CDR3 length equals 14 residues. CDR1 MNHNS and CDR2 SASEGT come from the germline V gene.

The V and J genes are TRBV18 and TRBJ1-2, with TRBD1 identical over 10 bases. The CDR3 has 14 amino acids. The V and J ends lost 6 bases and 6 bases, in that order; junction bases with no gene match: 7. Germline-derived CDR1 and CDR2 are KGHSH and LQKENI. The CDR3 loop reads CASSSSGTGDGYTF. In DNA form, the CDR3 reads TGTGCCAGCTCCTCTTCAGGGACAGGGGATGGCTACACCTTC.